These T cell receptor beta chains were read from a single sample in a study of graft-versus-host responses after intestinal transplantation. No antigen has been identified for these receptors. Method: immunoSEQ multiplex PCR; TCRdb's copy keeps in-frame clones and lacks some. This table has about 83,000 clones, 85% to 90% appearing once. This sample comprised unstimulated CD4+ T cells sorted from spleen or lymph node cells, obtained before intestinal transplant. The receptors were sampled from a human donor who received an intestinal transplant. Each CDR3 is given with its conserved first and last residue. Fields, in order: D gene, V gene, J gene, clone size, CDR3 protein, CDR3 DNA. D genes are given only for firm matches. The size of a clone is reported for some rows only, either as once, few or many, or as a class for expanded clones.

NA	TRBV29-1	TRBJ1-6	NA	CSALLRAYLSSPLHF	TGCAGCGCCCTCCTCAGGGCCTATCTGAGTTCACCCCTCCACTTT
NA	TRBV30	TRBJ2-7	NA	CAWTGANYEQYF	TGTGCCTGGACAGGGGCCAACTACGAGCAGTACTTC
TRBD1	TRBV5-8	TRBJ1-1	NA	CASSLASRGIGAYSSTEAFF	TGTGCCAGCAGCTTGGCCTCCAGGGGGATCGGGGCTTATTCGAGCACTGAAGCTTTCTTT
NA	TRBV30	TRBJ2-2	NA	CAWSEQGFTGELFF	TGTGCCTGGAGTGAGCAGGGGTTCACCGGGGAGCTGTTTTTT
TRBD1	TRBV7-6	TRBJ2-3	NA	CASSLGTGVGDTQYF	TGTGCCAGCAGCTTAGGGACAGGGGTGGGAGATACGCAGTATTTT
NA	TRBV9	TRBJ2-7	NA	CASSAGFGQGTYEQYF	TGTGCCAGCAGCGCAGGTTTTGGGCAGGGGACCTACGAGCAGTACTTC
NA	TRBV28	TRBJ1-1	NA	CASSPRQAWGTEAFF	TGTGCCAGCAGTCCTAGACAGGCTTGGGGCACTGAAGCTTTCTTT
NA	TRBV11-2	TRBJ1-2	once	CASSPSVTNYGYTF	TGTGCCAGCAGCCCAAGCGTCACAAACTATGGCTACACCTTC
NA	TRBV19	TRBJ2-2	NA	CASDPGGTGELFF	TGTGCCAGCGACCCCGGGGGCACCGGGGAGCTGTTTTTT
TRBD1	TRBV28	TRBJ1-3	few	CASSPHRGAGNTIYF	TGTGCCAGCAGCCCCCACAGGGGCGCTGGAAACACCATATATTTT
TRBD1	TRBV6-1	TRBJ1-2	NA	CASNEAGGIGGYTF	TGTGCCAGCAACGAAGCAGGGGGAATCGGTGGCTACACCTTC
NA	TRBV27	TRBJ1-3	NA	CASRGAGNTIYF	TGTGCCAGCAGGGGCGCCGGAAACACCATATATTTT
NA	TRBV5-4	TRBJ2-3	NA	CASSSMESSADTQYF	TGTGCCAGCAGCTCCATGGAAAGTAGCGCGGATACGCAGTATTTT
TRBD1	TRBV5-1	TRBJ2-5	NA	CASSRAPGQQETQYF	TGCGCCAGCAGCCGAGCACCGGGACAGCAAGAGACCCAGTACTTC
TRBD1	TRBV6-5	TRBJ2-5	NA	CASTPGQGFQTQYF	TGTGCCAGCACTCCGGGACAGGGGTTCCAGACCCAGTACTTC
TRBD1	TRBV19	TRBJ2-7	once	CASGTGGPYEQYF	TGTGCCAGTGGGACAGGGGGCCCCTACGAGCAGTACTTC
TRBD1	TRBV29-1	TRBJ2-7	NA	CSVAQGDSYEQYF	TGCAGCGTTGCACAGGGGGACAGCTACGAGCAGTACTTC
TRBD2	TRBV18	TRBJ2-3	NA	CASSPPGLAGTDTQYF	TGTGCCAGCTCACCACCGGGACTAGCGGGGACAGATACGCAGTATTTT
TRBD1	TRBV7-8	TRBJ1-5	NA	CASSLVVGTEGQPQHF	TGTGCCAGCAGCTTAGTGGTGGGGACAGAGGGTCAGCCCCAGCATTTT
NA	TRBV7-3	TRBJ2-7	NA	CASSLTPDSHEQYF	TGTGCCAGCAGCTTAACGCCAGACAGCCACGAGCAGTACTTC
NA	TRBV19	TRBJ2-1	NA	CASSMGGPGRYEQFF	TGTGCCAGTAGTATGGGGGGGCCGGGGCGGTATGAGCAGTTCTTC
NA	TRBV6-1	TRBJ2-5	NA	CASRNRFQETQYF	TGTGCCAGCAGGAACAGGTTCCAAGAGACCCAGTACTTC
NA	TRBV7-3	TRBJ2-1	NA	CASSSRSYNEQFF	TGTGCCAGCAGCTCCCGGTCTTACAATGAGCAGTTCTTC
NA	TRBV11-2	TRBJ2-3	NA	CASSPRSVADTQYF	TGTGCCAGCAGCCCTCGGTCTGTGGCAGATACGCAGTATTTT
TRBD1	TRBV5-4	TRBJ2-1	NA	CASSLVQGDSYNEQFF	TGTGCCAGCAGCTTGGTTCAGGGGGACAGCTACAATGAGCAGTTCTTC
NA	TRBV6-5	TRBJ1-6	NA	CASSQGGRNSPLHF	TGTGCCAGCAGCCAGGGTGGAAGGAATTCACCCCTCCACTTT
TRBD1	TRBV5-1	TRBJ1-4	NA	CASSFTGANEKLFF	TGCGCCAGCAGCTTCACAGGGGCTAATGAAAAACTGTTTTTT
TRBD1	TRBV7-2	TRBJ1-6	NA	CASSLRGTGGNSPLHF	TGTGCCAGCAGCTTACGTGGGACAGGGGGTAATTCACCCCTCCACTTT
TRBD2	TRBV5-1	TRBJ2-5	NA	CASSLMDGGRAETQYF	TGCGCCAGCAGCTTGATGGATGGGGGGAGGGCGGAGACCCAGTACTTC
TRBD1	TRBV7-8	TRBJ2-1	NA	CASRRGRGTYNEQFF	TGTGCCAGCCGCAGGGGGCGCGGGACCTACAATGAGCAGTTCTTC
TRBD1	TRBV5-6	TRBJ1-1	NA	CASSLGQGRNTEAFF	TGTGCCAGCAGCTTGGGACAGGGGAGGAACACTGAAGCTTTCTTT
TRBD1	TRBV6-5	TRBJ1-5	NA	CASSGQGGSNQPQHF	TGTGCCAGCAGTGGACAGGGGGGCAGCAATCAGCCCCAGCATTTT
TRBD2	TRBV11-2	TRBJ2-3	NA	CASSPRTSGGDTDTQYF	TGTGCCAGCAGCCCCCGGACTAGCGGGGGGGACACAGATACGCAGTATTTT
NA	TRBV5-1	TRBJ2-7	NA	CASSSDFPYEQYF	TGCGCCAGCAGCTCGGACTTTCCCTACGAGCAGTACTTC
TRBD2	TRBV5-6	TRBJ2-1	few	CASSLLAGGPSEQFF	TGTGCCAGCAGCCTACTAGCGGGAGGGCCGAGTGAGCAGTTCTTC
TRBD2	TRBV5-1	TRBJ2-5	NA	CASSRLPGLADSETQYF	TGCGCCAGCAGTCGACTCCCGGGACTAGCAGATTCAGAGACCCAGTACTTC
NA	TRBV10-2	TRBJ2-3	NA	CASSEFPTSTDTQYF	TGCGCCAGCAGTGAGTTCCCGACTAGCACAGATACGCAGTATTTT
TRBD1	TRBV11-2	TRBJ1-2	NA	CASSSILTGDYGYTF	TGTGCCAGCAGCTCTATACTAACAGGGGACTATGGCTACACCTTC
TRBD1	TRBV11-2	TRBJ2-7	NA	CASSLDRVGQSGGVAYEQYF	TGTGCCAGCAGCTTAGATCGGGTGGGACAGTCCGGTGGGGTCGCCTACGAGCAGTACTTC
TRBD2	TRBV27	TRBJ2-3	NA	CASSREVAGGRDTQYF	TGTGCCAGCAGTAGAGAGGTAGCGGGAGGACGTGATACGCAGTATTTT
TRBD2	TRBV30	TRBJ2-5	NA	CAWNRRKFGGARLNEETQYF	TGTGCCTGGAACCGCCGAAAATTCGGGGGGGCACGATTAAATGAAGAGACCCAGTACTTC
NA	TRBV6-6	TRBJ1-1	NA	CASRKQGEGRTEAFF	TGTGCCAGCAGGAAACAGGGCGAGGGTCGCACTGAAGCTTTCTTT
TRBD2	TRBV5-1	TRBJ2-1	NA	CASSNKVAGGAYNEQFF	TGCGCCAGCAGCAACAAAGTAGCGGGGGGGGCTTACAATGAGCAGTTCTTC
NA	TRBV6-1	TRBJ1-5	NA	CASSEGRRQGNQPQHF	TGTGCCAGCAGTGAAGGCCGGAGACAGGGCAATCAGCCCCAGCATTTT